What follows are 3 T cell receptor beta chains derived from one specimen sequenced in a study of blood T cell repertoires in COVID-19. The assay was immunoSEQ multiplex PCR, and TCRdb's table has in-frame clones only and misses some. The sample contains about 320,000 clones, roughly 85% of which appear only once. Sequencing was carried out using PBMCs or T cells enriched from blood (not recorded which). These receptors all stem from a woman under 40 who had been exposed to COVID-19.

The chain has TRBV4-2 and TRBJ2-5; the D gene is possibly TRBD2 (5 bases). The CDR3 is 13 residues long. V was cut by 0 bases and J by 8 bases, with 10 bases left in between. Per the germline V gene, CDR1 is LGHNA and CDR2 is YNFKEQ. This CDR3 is CASSQDSGRTQYF. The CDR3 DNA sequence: TGTGCCAGCAGCCAAGATTCGGGGAGAACCCAGTACTTC.

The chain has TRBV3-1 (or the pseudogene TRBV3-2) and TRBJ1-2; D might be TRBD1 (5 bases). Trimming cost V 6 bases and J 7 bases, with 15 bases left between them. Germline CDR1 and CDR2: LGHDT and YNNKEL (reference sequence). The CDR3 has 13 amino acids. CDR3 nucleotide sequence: TGTGCCAGCAGGAACCAGGGATTTCTTGGCTACACCTTC. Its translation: CASRNQGFLGYTF.

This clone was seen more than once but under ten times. Here the CDR3 reads CASSWTGIPEKLFF. The CDR3 bases are TGTGCCAGCAGCTGGACAGGGATACCCGAAAAACTGTTTTTT. This chain uses TRBV5-5 with TRBJ1-4; 8 nucleotides agree with TRBD1. Germline V lookup: CDR1 SGHKS, CDR2 YYEKEE (reference sequence). V shed 3 bases and J 8 bases; nucleotides not matched to a gene: 6. The CDR3 is 14 amino acids. Looking up the rest from reference TRBV5-5 and TRBJ1-4 gives the full variable domain: DAGVTQSPTHLIKTRGQQVTLRCSPISGHKSVSWYQQVLGQGPQFIFQYYEKEERGRGNFPDRFSARQFPNYSSELNVNALLLGDSALYLCASSWTGIPEKLFFGSGTQLSVL.